The rows below give T cell receptor beta chains drawn from one sample of a study of CD4 T cells in relation to SARS-CoV-2 and coronaviruses. The repertoire was sequenced with immunoSEQ multiplex PCR; TCRdb's copy has only in-frame clones and lacks some. The table includes tens of thousands of clones, 80% to 90% detected once. Sequenced material: memory CD4+ T cells from PBMCs. The receptors originated from a human donor in good health. Each CDR3 is given with its conserved first and last residue. D genes are given only for firm matches. Size tells how often a clone was seen (once, few, many) or the class of an expanded clone, and some rows leave it out.

-,TRBJ1-5,-,TRBV19,TGTGCCAGTAGTATAGATAACCGGTATAGCAATCAGCCCCAGCATTTT,CASSIDNRYSNQPQHF
TRBD2,TRBJ2-7,-,TRBV20-1,TGCAGTGCTAGTCTAGGCGGGAGAGCCTACGAGCAGTACTTC,CSASLGGRAYEQYF
-,TRBJ1-5,-,TRBV28,TGTGCCAGCAGCTCAGCAGGACGGGGTACTCAGCCCCAGCATTTT,CASSSAGRGTQPQHF
-,TRBJ1-4,few,TRBV2,TGTGCCAGCAGTAGGGGACTGACTAATGAAAAACTGTTTTTT,CASSRGLTNEKLFF
-,TRBJ1-2,few,TRBV29-1,TGCAGCGTTCGACAGAAACACTATGGCTACACCTTC,CSVRQKHYGYTF
-,TRBJ1-5,once,TRBV19,TGTGCCAGTAACAGGGAGGGGGTCAATCAGCCCCAGCATTTT,CASNREGVNQPQHF
TRBD1,TRBJ2-3,-,TRBV30,TGTGCCTGGAGTGTTAGGGGCGCAGGGGGCGCAGATACGCAGTATTTT,CAWSVRGAGGADTQYF
TRBD1,TRBJ1-2,-,TRBV5-8,TGTGCCAGCAGCTTGGGACAGGGGCGAAACTATGGCTACACCTTC,CASSLGQGRNYGYTF
TRBD1,TRBJ2-7,-,TRBV19,TGTGCCAGTAGTACCGGGACAGGGGCATCCTACGAGCAGTACTTC,CASSTGTGASYEQYF
-,TRBJ1-5,-,TRBV28,TGTGCCAGCTTCAGGGTGGGGAGTGGGAATCAGCCCCAGCATTTT,CASFRVGSGNQPQHF
TRBD1,TRBJ1-5,-,TRBV4-1,TGCGCCAGCAGCCAAGGCGGGACAGGGATCCAGCCCCAGCATTTT,CASSQGGTGIQPQHF
TRBD1,TRBJ1-2,-,TRBV5-1,TGCGCCAGCAGCCAGGGACAGGGAACGCATGGCTACACCTTC,CASSQGQGTHGYTF
-,TRBJ2-7,-,TRBV5-1,TGCGCCAGCAGCTTGGTACCTAGCTCCTACGAGCAGTACTTC,CASSLVPSSYEQYF
-,TRBJ2-1,-,TRBV5-4,TGTGCCAGCAGCCCCGATATGGGGAAGCAGTTCTTC,CASSPDMGKQFF
TRBD2,TRBJ2-1,-,TRBV25-1,TGTGCCAGCAGTGAATGGGGGGGGTACAATGAGCAGTTCTTC,CASSEWGGYNEQFF
-,TRBJ2-1,-,TRBV10-1,TGCGCCAGCAGTGAACCCCGAGGGTTCTACAATGAGCAGTTCTTC,CASSEPRGFYNEQFF
-,TRBJ2-3,-,TRBV2,TGTGCCAGCAGTGGATTGAGCGGGCGGGGCACAGATACGCAGTATTTT,CASSGLSGRGTDTQYF
TRBD1,TRBJ1-3,-,TRBV18,TGTGCCAGCTCACCATTGTTACAGGGGCAAACTGGAAACACCATATATTTT,CASSPLLQGQTGNTIYF
-,TRBJ1-6,-,TRBV6-1,TGTGCCAGCAGTGAAGCTACACGCGGCAAAGGTAACCTCCACTTT,CASSEATRGKGNLHF
TRBD1,TRBJ2-2,once,TRBV7-7,TGTGCCAGCAGCCCGAGATCGGGGACAGGGGGCTCGAACACCGGGGAGCTGTTTTTT,CASSPRSGTGGSNTGELFF
-,TRBJ1-6,-,TRBV11-2,TGTGCCAGCAGCATGCCCGGGACATCTAGCCGGGCCCTCCACTTT,CASSMPGTSSRALHF
TRBD2,TRBJ2-3,-,TRBV24-1,TGTGCCACCAGTGATAGAAGCGGGAGGTGGGCAGATACGCAGTATTTT,CATSDRSGRWADTQYF
TRBD1,TRBJ1-5,-,TRBV5-1,TGCGCCAGCAGCTTGGAGTACAGGGGGAATAGCAATCAGCCCCAGCATTTT,CASSLEYRGNSNQPQHF
TRBD1,TRBJ1-6,-,TRBV6-5,TGTGCCAGCAGTTACTGGGACAGTAATTCACCCCTCCACTTT,CASSYWDSNSPLHF
-,TRBJ2-1,-,TRBV7-3,TGTGCCAGCAGCTTAACGTTGGCGACAGCTGAGCAGTTCTTC,CASSLTLATAEQFF
-,TRBJ1-6,-,TRBV6-1,TGTGCCAGCAGTGAATTCCCCCCGGGCGCAGGGAGCTCCTATAATTCACCCCTCCACTTT,CASSEFPPGAGSSYNSPLHF
-,TRBJ2-1,-,TRBV3-1/TRBV3-2,TGTGCCAGCAGCCAAGCTCGGAGGGGAAACTCCTACAATGAGCAGTTCTTC,CASSQARRGNSYNEQFF
-,TRBJ1-4,-,TRBV5-4,TGTGCCAGCAGCGGAAAAGGGGGAGATGAAAAACTGTTTTTT,CASSGKGGDEKLFF
TRBD1,TRBJ2-5,-,TRBV7-8,TGTGCCAGCAGGCGCATTACGGACAGGGCTCACCAAGAGACCCAGTACTTC,CASRRITDRAHQETQYF
TRBD2,TRBJ2-5,-,TRBV19,TGTGCCAGTAGTACCTCCTTTGGTCTAGCGGGAGTGGGCGAGACCCAGTACTTC,CASSTSFGLAGVGETQYF
TRBD1,TRBJ2-6,-,TRBV5-6,TGTGCCAGCAGCTGGGACAGGCTTTACTCTGGGGCCAACGTCCTGACTTTC,CASSWDRLYSGANVLTF
-,TRBJ1-1,-,TRBV30,TGTGCCTGGAGTGTATCGGGGCATAGCACTGAAGCTTTCTTT,CAWSVSGHSTEAFF
TRBD1,TRBJ1-2,-,TRBV11-2,TGTGCCAGCAGCTTAGACAGGGGGAGTAATGGCTACACCTTC,CASSLDRGSNGYTF
TRBD1,TRBJ2-5,-,TRBV7-9,TGTGCCAGCAGCCCGGGACAGGGGGCCGAAGAGACCCAGTACTTC,CASSPGQGAEETQYF
-,TRBJ1-6,-,TRBV5-1,TGCGCCAGCAGCTCTGGGAACGGGGGTTCACCCCTCCACTTT,CASSSGNGGSPLHF
TRBD1,TRBJ2-2,few,TRBV7-3,TGTGCCAGCAGCACAAACAGGGGGATAAGGACCGGGGAGCTGTTTTTT,CASSTNRGIRTGELFF
-,TRBJ2-3,-,TRBV18,TGTGCCAGCTCACTTCAGAGCACAGATACGCAGTATTTT,CASSLQSTDTQYF
-,TRBJ2-7,-,TRBV5-1,TGCGCCAGCAGCTTGAACAGGGTAGACGAGCAGTACTTC,CASSLNRVDEQYF
-,TRBJ2-2,-,TRBV30,TGTGCCTGGAGCCGTGGGTACACGGGGAGCACCGGGGAGCTGTTTTTT,CAWSRGYTGSTGELFF
TRBD2,TRBJ2-7,-,TRBV28,TGTGCCAGCAGTTTACCGAGCGGGGCCTCCTACGAGCAGTACTTC,CASSLPSGASYEQYF
-,TRBJ2-2,-,TRBV27,TGTGCCAGCAGTTTAATCGGGGGGCGAGAGAACACCGGGGAGCTGTTTTTT,CASSLIGGRENTGELFF
-,TRBJ1-5,-,TRBV19,TGTGCCAGTAGTATGATGGGGGGGACCAATCAGCCCCAGCATTTT,CASSMMGGTNQPQHF
TRBD2,TRBJ2-7,once,TRBV6-5,TGTGCCAGCATGGCGGGAGGGGCGGGCGAGCAGTACTTC,CASMAGGAGEQYF
-,TRBJ1-5,-,TRBV24-1,TGTGCCACCAGTGGCTCGGCAGGTCCCCATCAGCCCCAGCATTTT,CATSGSAGPHQPQHF
-,TRBJ1-2,-,TRBV5-1,TGCGCCAGCAGCTTGGCCCGGGGGCAATACTATGGCTACACCTTC,CASSLARGQYYGYTF
TRBD2,TRBJ2-3,-,TRBV25-1,TGTGCCAGCAGTGTGTGGCCTAGCGGGAGTGATACGCAGTATTTT,CASSVWPSGSDTQYF
-,TRBJ1-6,-,TRBV19,TGTGCCAGTAGTATAGACGTCGGCAGGGCATCGGGTTCACCCCTCCACTTT,CASSIDVGRASGSPLHF
-,TRBJ1-1,-,TRBV2,TGTGCCAGCAGTGGAAGGGCGGGGGCCACTGAAGCTTTCTTT,CASSGRAGATEAFF
TRBD2,TRBJ2-7,once,TRBV24-1,TGTGCCACCAGTGCGACTAGCGCTTACGAGCAGTACTTC,CATSATSAYEQYF
-,TRBJ2-1,-,TRBV28,TGTGCCAGCAGTTCCGCCGGGACGGATGGTATATCCTACAATGAGCAGTTCTTC,CASSSAGTDGISYNEQFF
TRBD1,TRBJ2-5,once,TRBV2,TGTGCCAGCAGTGGACAGGGGAAGACCCAGTACTTC,CASSGQGKTQYF
TRBD2,TRBJ2-3,-,TRBV4-1,TGCGCCAGCAGCCAGGCTAGCGGTAGCACAGATACGCAGTATTTT,CASSQASGSTDTQYF
TRBD2,TRBJ2-3,-,TRBV27,TGTGCCAGCAGTTTACGGCTCCCGGGGGGAGATACGCAGTATTTT,CASSLRLPGGDTQYF